This T cell receptor delta chain was identified during a study of gamma-delta chains in newborns, infants, children. Whole-study context: Innate gammadelta T cells reportedly expand polyclonally right after birth, driven by microbial exposure, per the title.

The CDR3 covers 21 residues. Germline V lookup: CDR1 TSWWSYY, CDR2 QGS. J lost 0 bases, V lost 2 bases, and 20 bases had no gene match. TCRdb re-called the reads using CATT. The table records roughly 5,100 delta-chain clones, under 40% of them present only once. This clone has only a few counts. Sequencing input: blood. This clonotype originated in a child who received the measles vaccine. This chain links TRDV1 with TRDJ1; 8 bases match TRDD3. The CDR3 DNA sequence: TGTGCTCTTGGGGAAACCACTACTCGTACTGGGGGTCTCCCTTACACCGATAAACTCATCTTT. It codes for CALGETTTRTGGLPYTDKLIF.